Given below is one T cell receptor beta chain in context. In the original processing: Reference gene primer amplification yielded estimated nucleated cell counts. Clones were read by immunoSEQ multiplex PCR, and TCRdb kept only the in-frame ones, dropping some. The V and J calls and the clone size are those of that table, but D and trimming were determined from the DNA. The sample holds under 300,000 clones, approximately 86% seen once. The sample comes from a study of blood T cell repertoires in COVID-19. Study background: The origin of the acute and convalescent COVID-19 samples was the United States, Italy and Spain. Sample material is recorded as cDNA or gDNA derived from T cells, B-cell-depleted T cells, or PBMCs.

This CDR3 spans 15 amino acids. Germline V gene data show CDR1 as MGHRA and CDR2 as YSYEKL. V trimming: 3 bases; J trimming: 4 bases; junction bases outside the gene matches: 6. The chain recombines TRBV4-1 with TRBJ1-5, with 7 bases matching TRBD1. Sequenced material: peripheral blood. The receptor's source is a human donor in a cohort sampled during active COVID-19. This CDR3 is CASSQPGQPNQPQHF. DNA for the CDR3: TGCGCCAGCAGCCAGCCGGGACAGCCGAATCAGCCCCAGCATTTT.